This T cell receptor beta chain was profiled in a study of blood T cells in healthy people across ages (dated by TCRdb to the mid-2010s). Background on the whole study: In model experiments, template switching captured about one uniquely barcoded TCR beta cDNA molecule for every two T cells. Using deep sequencing normalized with unique cDNA molecular identifiers, the study measured how TCR beta repertoire diversity changes with age. The donors were split into four age groups: young (average around 16 years), middle-aged (roughly 40), aged (approximately 59) and long-lived (under 85). To avoid experimental bias, donors of different ages were randomly spread across the sequencing lanes. Using the same blood draw, the study looked at two additional independent replicas of 1 million unique cDNA reads for two donors, one aged 18 to 29 and the other aged 80 or older. Study-wide conclusions, independent of this receptor: There was a strong correlation between observed TCR beta diversity and the percentage of naive T cells measured by flow cytometry. Total diversity estimates from one million sequenced T cells were considered lower bounds and underestimates. Donor CMV infection status was unknown, potentially confounding age-related changes in expanded clonotypes. Conclusive comparison of naive and antigen-experienced compartments was prevented by the profiling of bulk unsorted PBMCs. Observed TCR beta diversity per million T cells fell roughly linearly with age, and a significant reduction was already apparent by age around 36. The long-lived group showed more naive CD4+ T cells, fewer expanded clones and increased TCR diversity than the aged group, suggesting age selection.

Donors were 39 systemically healthy Caucasian individuals from Russia aged roughly 6 to 90 years. Ten milliliters of peripheral blood were drawn from each donor into EDTA-treated Vacutainer tubes. Ficoll-Paque density-gradient centrifugation was used to isolate PBMCs, with at least 6 million obtained per sample. Total RNA was extracted from PBMCs with Trizol reagent, with at least 5 micrograms obtained per sample. The percentages of naive CD45RAhigh/CD27high T cells were determined by flow cytometry on a PBMC aliquot from every donor. Measured from the cysteine to the phenylalanine, the CDR3 is 15 residues long. Here the CDR3 DNA is all that survives: 45 bases in frame from base 1. Trimming accounts for 2 bases at V and 5 bases at J, while the number of junction bases matched to no gene is 6. CDR1 and CDR2 (LNHDA, SQIVND) derive from the germline V gene (reference sequence). This clonotype has a handful of counts. Its antigen is currently not known. No per-base quality is available; no much larger clone lies one base away.

The protocol used for the library was 5' RACE. Sequencing used an Illumina HiSeq 2500. The second PCR ran for about 7 to 11 cycles and used a J-beta primer mix along with a sample-barcoded 5' primer. Each TCR beta cDNA molecule received a unique molecular identifier from a template-switch 5' adaptor carrying 12 random nucleotides. At least 2.5 million CDR3-containing paired-end reads were obtained from each sample. All of the RNA was converted into first-strand cDNA using the Mint cDNA synthesis kit, with a TRBC-specific oligonucleotide serving as the primer. All cDNA was treated with uracil-DNA glycosylase and then went through a first 18-cycle PCR with the universal primers M1SS and BC2_uni_R. The published analysis was carried out like this. For normalization, 1 million high-quality reads, each with a distinct molecular identifier, were randomly selected from each sample. Instead of being binned into consensus sequences, reads with shared molecular identifiers were discarded. CDR3 identification, clonotype clustering and error correction used MiTCR with a Q25 quality threshold and the strictest error-elimination algorithm. Lower-bound total TCR beta diversity was estimated with a nonparametric unseen species model using Euler transformation. The raw public reads went through TCRdb reprocessing: fastp at Q25, MiXCR clone calling, in-frame beta chains kept. Rows merge per CDR3 protein into single entries with the most common DNA and genes. V and J calls and clone size were set by TCRdb, not the authors. Present in this sample are about 810,000 distinct CDR3 sequences, 36% of which were seen just once. Over 10% of the sample comes from the top ten.

The V and J segments used are TRBV19 and TRBJ1-2, and TRBD1 matches 9 of the central bases. Sequencing was carried out using blood. The TCR comes from a man between 18 and 35 years old in good health. The nucleotide sequence reads as follows: TGTGCCAGTAGTATAAAACAGGGGGCGGCTTATGGCTACACCTTC. Its product reads: CASSIKQGAAYGYTF.